This TCR beta chain was captured in a study of cytomegalovirus exposure and HLA in healthy donors (dated by TCRdb to about 2017). Describing the broader study: According to an earlier analysis of around 600 of the donors, 200 million or so T cells yielded 90 million to 130 million unique TCR beta sequences and 250 to 350 Gb of sequence data. About 280 gigabases of sequencing data and tens of millions of unique TCR sequences made up an early release that covered 500 to 700 HLA-typed donors. The genetic ancestry cluster associated with self-reported Caucasian donors included around 76% of the 300 to 450 genotyped donors. The study was designed to test whether signatures of past pathogen exposure could be identified by cataloging public T cell receptors. Using immunosequencing, the study profiled T cell repertoires from around 680 subjects and related those repertoires to cytomegalovirus serostatus. Besides the first cohort of 666 subjects, a separate validation cohort made up of over 100 different subjects was used. High-throughput TCR immunosequencing, statistical association of individual TCRs with disease status, and machine learning were combined to predict cytomegalovirus infection status. A later analysis re-examined previously published TCR beta repertoires from over 500 donors and added high-resolution HLA genotyping to investigate patterns of TCR occurrence. Rather than using new phenotypic data, the later analysis identified candidate immune exposures from TCR beta sequences and from how often those sequences occurred across donors. To decide whether each TCR beta V gene segment behaved as functional or pseudogenic, an earlier analysis of approximately 620 of the donors relied on high-throughput TCR beta sequencing. Alongside the repertoire data, information on donor age, sex, ethnicity and CMV serostatus was compiled. A later genetic analysis used genome-wide SNP genotypes for about three fifths of the 666 donors, treating that subset as a discovery cohort. All discovery cohort repertoires had been generated on a single sequencing platform. Both class I and class II loci were covered by HLA typing, at four-digit resolution. Typing coverage varied by locus: 629-630 donors for A, B, C, DRB1 and DQB1; about 520 for DQA1; 606 for DPA1; approximately 470 for DPB1. Several DR-DQ haplotypes were treated as single units for association and clustering because of strong linkage in the cohort. Among a few hundred genotyped donors of the cohort, an average of around 240,000 unique TCR beta nucleotide sequences were sequenced per donor, roughly 20% of them non-productive. Here is what the overall study found, with its caveats: A later analysis reported that several top co-occurrence clusters appeared linked to parvovirus B19, influenza, CMV and Epstein-Barr virus. In a later analysis, about 17,000 TCR beta sequences were associated with specific HLA alleles at a false discovery rate of 0.05. Compared with the roughly 670-donor mean, donors in an Asian-associated ancestry cluster had fewer N-insertions in productive TCRs, according to a later genetic analysis. The authors suggested that the approach could potentially be generalized to other disease states and immunological phenotypes. In a later genetic analysis, a missense DCLRE1C variant was associated with V-gene and J-gene trimming of TCR beta chains, and the association was replicated in an independent cohort. In a later analysis, TCR association rates were found to vary across HLA loci, with the most associated TCRs seen for DRB1 alleles and the fewest for HLA-C alleles. Cytomegalovirus status was reported to be diagnosed by the classifier with high specificity and sensitivity in both the original and validation cohorts. A later analysis found that HLA-associated TCR beta chains were more clonally expanded and had lower generation probabilities than equally common non-associated chains. A further reported finding was that TCR beta sequences accurately predicted the HLA-A and HLA-B alleles for most subjects in the first cohort. In vitro tests confirmed that three of the cytomegalovirus-associated TCR beta chains recognize cytomegalovirus antigens. A cluster of highly shared sequence variants was judged likely to represent a technical artifact of the sequencing pipeline. CMV serostatus was the only immune exposure information available for the cohort. The study listed 150 to 200 TCR beta chains as associated with cytomegalovirus. While some public TCRs were present in many individuals, most TCR sequences turned up only very rarely across donors. The 87-base-pair reads could not distinguish some IMGT-functional V segments, including TRBV6-2 and TRBV6-3, so those segments were excluded. In a later analysis, most CMV-associated TCR beta chains were found to appear HLA-restricted, with HLA associations seemingly driven largely by CMV exposure. Presence/absence analyses assumed roughly uniform sequencing depth across donors, an assumption that may not hold. Linkage disequilibrium might explain the correlated functional status among segregating V segments, but an unknown experimental factor could not be excluded. This cohort had only TCR beta chains sequenced, and the lack of alpha or paired-chain data limited which features could be detected. An earlier analysis of several hundred of the donors showed that most TCR beta V segments appeared in productive rearrangements either about 87% or about 30% of the time, which broadly matched IMGT annotations. When HLA alleles, especially DR and DQ, strongly co-occurred, TCR associations were difficult to assign to individual alleles. Because HLA typing was unavailable for some donors at each locus, only the typed subset was used in association tests. Because counts were too low, some 16 rarely observed V segments, including chromosome 9 orphons, were excluded from the earlier analysis of under 650 of the donors.

In total, roughly 670 healthy bone marrow donors made up the cohort. At the time of sampling, every cohort member was nominally healthy, though immune exposures that went unrecorded were likely present. Of the 690 or so cohort members, around 300 had a positive CMV serostatus and about 350 had a negative one, while no CMV serostatus was recorded for the donor. Every donor gave a peripheral blood sample, and the peripheral blood mononuclear cells from that sample were used for TCR beta sequencing. The Qiagen DNeasy Blood Extraction Kit was used to extract genomic DNA from the blood cell samples. The CDR3 numbers 12 residues from cysteine through phenylalanine. Left in the record is the CDR3 DNA by itself, 36 bases read in frame from the first base. Trimming leaves V shorter by 6 bases and J shorter by 6 bases, with the junction holding 5 bases beyond the gene matches. The germline V gene encodes CDR1 MNHEY and CDR2 SMNVEV (reference sequence).

Library preparation employed the immunoSEQ multiplex PCR assay. For the multiplex PCR, a mixture combining 60 forward primers for TCR Vbeta segments and 13 reverse primers for TCR Jbeta segments was used. A multiplex PCR assay on genomic DNA amplified the CDR3 region of rearranged TCR beta genes. Amplified TCR beta libraries were sequenced as 87-base-pair reads on the Illumina HiSeq System. The paper's data handling went like this. A later analysis counted about 80 million unique TCR beta chains across the 650 to 700 repertoires, and 10 million to 11 million of these chains were shared by at least two donors. A nearest-neighbor algorithm error-corrected the raw reads and collapsed the reads into unique sequences, merging closely related sequences to remove PCR and sequencing errors. V, D and J gene segments were assigned by aligning CDR3 sequences to IMGT reference sequences. For a sequence to be retained, at least a six-nucleotide match to both a V gene segment and a J gene segment was required. Rearrangements were classified as productive when the CDR3 lacked stop codons and remained in frame with V and J, and all other rearrangements were classified as non-productive. Following IMGT convention, CDR3 was defined as the stretch from the second conserved V-encoded cysteine to the conserved J-encoded phenylalanine. Sequences without an unambiguous match to a single V gene segment were excluded from the earlier analysis of almost 600 of the donors. An earlier analysis of about 600 of the donors called V segments functional above 56.7% productive rearrangements and segregating when the between-donor standard deviation exceeded 5%. A statistical classification framework was built to diagnose cytomegalovirus status from the catalog of TCR beta chain sequences. A later analysis assigned V and J genes by comparing TCR nucleotide sequences with IMGT/GENE-DB human TR gene sequences. Using the TCRdist pipeline, a later analysis assigned CDR3 sequences along with most-parsimonious VDJ recombination scenarios. In a later analysis, every TCR beta chain was defined by the combination of its CDR3 amino acid sequence and its V-gene family, and reads without a unique V-gene family were dropped. In a later analysis, 550 to 650 highly shared, low-generation-probability nucleotide sequences were removed to address suspected cross-contamination and a sequencing artifact. In a later analysis, a clonal expansion index for each public chain was calculated from normalized within-repertoire ranks of inferred template counts. In a later analysis, generation probabilities were computed using a VDJ recombination model fitted to out-of-frame rearrangements, and the results were checked against IGoR. In a later analysis, hypergeometric tests were used to score TCR-TCR, TCR-HLA and TCR-CMV co-occurrence, with a repertoire-size bias correction applied to TCR pairs. A later analysis estimated false discovery rates by permuting HLA or CMV assignments 20 times. In a later analysis, co-occurring TCRs were grouped using DBSCAN, with TCRdist sequence similarity added in when clustering inside HLA-allele-positive subsets. Co-occurrence clustering excluded repertoires with fewer than 30,000 or more than 120,000 public chains, plus five with anomalous nucleotide sharing. Sourced from immuneACCESS, this table was stored by TCRdb with only in-frame sequences that have V and J called. A share of the clones is absent; for the studies checked, an unresolved V gene accounts for under half, and the remainder has no known explanation. That table furnishes V, J and clone size, whereas the DNA furnished D and trimming. This sample is represented by 200,000 to 250,000 clones; 70% to 90% of them were singletons. Together, the top ten hold 1% to 1.5% of the sample.

In regard to this clone: Its antigen is unknown. No quality values exist for individual bases; no much larger clone is one base distant.

This sequence originates from a human donor in good health. Material for sequencing was PBMCs. The rearrangement combines TRBV27 with TRBJ2-7, with TRBD1 matching 7 junction bases. The CDR3 amino acid sequence is: CASSVTGAEQYF. The base sequence is TGTGCCAGCAGCGTCACAGGGGCCGAGCAGTACTTC.